A selection of T cell receptor beta chains follows, all from one sample in a study of PD-1 blockade in classical Hodgkin lymphoma. Sequencing was performed with immunoSEQ multiplex PCR; in TCRdb, only in-frame clones are kept and a portion is missing. The data show over 20,000 clones, with 73% seen just once and approximately 24% held by the top ten. Here the sequenced sample was peripheral blood mononuclear cells (PBMCs), taken before the second cycle of nivolumab. These receptors were taken from a human donor with classical Hodgkin lymphoma. Both conserved end residues are part of each CDR3. Each record gives: clone size, J gene, V gene, D gene, CDR3 protein, CDR3 DNA. The D gene is left open where the match is weak. The size of a clone is reported for some rows only, either as once, few or many, or as a class for expanded clones.

-	TRBJ2-1	TRBV19	-	CASSIEAGKGSSYNEQFF	TGTGCCAGTAGTATAGAGGCCGGGAAAGGTAGCTCCTACAATGAGCAGTTCTTC
few	TRBJ2-7	TRBV28	TRBD2	CASSISGRDEQYF	TGTGCCAGCAGTATAAGCGGGAGAGACGAGCAGTACTTC
-	TRBJ2-7	TRBV25-1	-	CASSEGRSAYEQYF	TGTGCCAGCAGTGAAGGGAGGTCCGCCTACGAGCAGTACTTC
-	TRBJ1-1	TRBV28	-	CASSPRIEAFF	TGTGCCAGCAGTCCACGGATTGAAGCTTTCTTT
-	TRBJ1-2	TRBV5-1	-	CASSLGGDSGYTF	TGCGCCAGCAGCTTGGGAGGGGATAGTGGCTACACCTTC
-	TRBJ2-3	TRBV5-8	-	CASSLEGRNTQYF	TGTGCCAGCAGCTTGGAGGGCAGAAATACGCAGTATTTT
once	TRBJ2-1	TRBV5-1	-	CASTPGGVTSYNEQFF	TGCGCCAGCACCCCCGGGGGCGTTACCTCCTACAATGAGCAGTTCTTC
-	TRBJ1-6	TRBV20-1	-	CSARQGGF	TGCAGTGCTAGGCAAGGGGGCTTT
-	TRBJ1-2	TRBV29-1	-	CSVEAGAGVNGYTF	TGCAGCGTTGAAGCGGGGGCAGGGGTGAATGGCTACACCTTC
large	TRBJ2-7	TRBV27	-	CASRHTSGTVSYEQYF	TGTGCCAGCAGACATACTTCCGGGACGGTCTCCTACGAGCAGTACTTC
-	TRBJ1-1	TRBV30	-	CAWSEVFYTEAFF	TGTGCCTGGAGTGAGGTGTTTTACACTGAAGCTTTCTTT
-	TRBJ2-5	TRBV10-3	-	CAISGKSGETQYF	TGTGCCATCAGTGGGAAATCAGGGGAGACCCAGTACTTC
-	TRBJ1-5	TRBV2	TRBD1	CASSTGTGSNQPQHF	TGTGCCAGCAGTACCGGGACAGGGAGCAATCAGCCCCAGCATTTT
medium-sized	TRBJ2-7	TRBV2	-	CASSADNYEQYF	TGTGCCAGCAGTGCGGACAACTACGAGCAGTACTTC
-	TRBJ2-2	TRBV18	TRBD1	CASAIQGTGELFF	TGTGCCAGCGCTATACAGGGGACCGGGGAGCTGTTTTTT
-	TRBJ1-1	TRBV7-2	TRBD1	CASSLEGQVNTEAFF	TGTGCCAGCAGCTTAGAGGGACAGGTTAACACTGAAGCTTTCTTT
-	TRBJ2-7	TRBV6-5	TRBD2	CASRDRGGTYEQYF	TGTGCCAGCAGAGACCGCGGGGGAACCTACGAGCAGTACTTC
-	TRBJ1-4	TRBV9	TRBD1	CASSPQGRGNEKLFF	TGTGCCAGCAGCCCCCAGGGCAGGGGGAATGAAAAACTGTTTTTT
-	TRBJ2-7	TRBV28	-	CASSFGLAEQYF	TGTGCCAGCAGCTTCGGTTTGGCCGAGCAGTACTTC
-	TRBJ1-5	TRBV30	TRBD1	CAWSVCRDRVCNQPQHF	TGTGCCTGGAGTGTGTGTCGGGACAGGGTTTGCAATCAGCCCCAGCATTTT
few	TRBJ2-5	TRBV19	TRBD2	CASSIGVAGETQYF	TGTGCCAGTAGTATAGGAGTAGCGGGAGAGACCCAGTACTTC
-	TRBJ2-3	TRBV28	TRBD2	CASSLSPGLGSLTDTQYF	TGTGCCAGCAGTTTATCCCCGGGACTAGGGAGCCTCACAGATACGCAGTATTTT
few	TRBJ2-7	TRBV11-2	-	CASSLDGGRPIEQYF	TGTGCCAGCAGCTTGGACGGAGGACGACCTATCGAGCAGTACTTC
-	TRBJ2-3	TRBV5-6	-	CASSLRDSPSGADTQYF	TGTGCCAGCAGCTTGCGGGACTCGCCTTCGGGGGCAGATACGCAGTATTTT
-	TRBJ2-2	TRBV2	-	CASSLDRRTGELFF	TGTGCCAGCAGCTTGGACAGACGAACCGGGGAGCTGTTTTTT
-	TRBJ1-4	TRBV18	TRBD1	CASSPGPDRGLTNEKLFF	TGTGCCAGCTCACCAGGCCCAGACAGGGGACTTACTAATGAAAAACTGTTTTTT
-	TRBJ2-7	TRBV27	-	CASSLSPQQTYEQYF	TGTGCCAGCAGTTTATCTCCGCAGCAAACCTACGAGCAGTACTTC
-	TRBJ1-5	TRBV10-3	-	CAPRGPALYSNQPQHF	TGTGCCCCCCGAGGCCCCGCCCTCTATAGCAATCAGCCCCAGCATTTT
few	TRBJ1-3	TRBV28	-	CASSLGNTIYF	TGTGCCAGCAGTTTAGGAAACACCATATATTTT
-	TRBJ2-7	TRBV7-9	TRBD2	CASSPMPGLAGAYEQYF	TGTGCCAGCAGCCCAATGCCGGGCCTAGCGGGAGCCTACGAGCAGTACTTC